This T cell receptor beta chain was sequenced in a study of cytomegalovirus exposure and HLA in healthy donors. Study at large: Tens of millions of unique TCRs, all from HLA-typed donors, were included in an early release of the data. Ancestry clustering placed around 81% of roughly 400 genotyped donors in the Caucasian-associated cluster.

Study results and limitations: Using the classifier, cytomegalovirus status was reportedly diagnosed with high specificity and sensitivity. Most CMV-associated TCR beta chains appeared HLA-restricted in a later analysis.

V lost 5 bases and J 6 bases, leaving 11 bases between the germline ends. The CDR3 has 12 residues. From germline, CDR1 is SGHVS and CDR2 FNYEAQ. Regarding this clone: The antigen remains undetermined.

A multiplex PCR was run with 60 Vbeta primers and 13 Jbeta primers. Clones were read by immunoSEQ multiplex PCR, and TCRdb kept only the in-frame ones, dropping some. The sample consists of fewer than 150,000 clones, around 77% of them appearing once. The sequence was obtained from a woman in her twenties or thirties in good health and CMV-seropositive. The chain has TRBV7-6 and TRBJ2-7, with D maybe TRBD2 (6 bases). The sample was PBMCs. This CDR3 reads CASSHPGVEQYF. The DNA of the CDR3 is TGTGCCAGCAGCCACCCGGGGGTCGAGCAGTACTTC.